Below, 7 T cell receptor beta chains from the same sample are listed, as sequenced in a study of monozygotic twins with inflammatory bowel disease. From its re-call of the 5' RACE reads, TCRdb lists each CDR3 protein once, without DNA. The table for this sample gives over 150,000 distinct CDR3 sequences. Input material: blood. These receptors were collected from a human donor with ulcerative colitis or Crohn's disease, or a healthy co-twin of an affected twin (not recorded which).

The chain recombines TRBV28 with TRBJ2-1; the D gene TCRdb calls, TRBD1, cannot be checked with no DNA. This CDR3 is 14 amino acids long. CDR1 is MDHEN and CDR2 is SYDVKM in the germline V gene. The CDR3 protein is CASTRDLRRNEQFF.

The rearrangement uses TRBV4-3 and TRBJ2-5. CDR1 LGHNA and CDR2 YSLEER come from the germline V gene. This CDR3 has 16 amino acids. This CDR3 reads CASSQVWTARGETQYF.

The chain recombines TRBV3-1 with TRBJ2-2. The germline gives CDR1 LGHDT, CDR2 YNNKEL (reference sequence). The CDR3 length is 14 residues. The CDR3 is CASSQDRYTGELFF.

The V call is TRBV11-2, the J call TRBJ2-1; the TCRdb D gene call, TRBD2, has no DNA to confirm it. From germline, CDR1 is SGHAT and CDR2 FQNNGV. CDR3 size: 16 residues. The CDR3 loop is CASSLRGSGNYNEQFF.

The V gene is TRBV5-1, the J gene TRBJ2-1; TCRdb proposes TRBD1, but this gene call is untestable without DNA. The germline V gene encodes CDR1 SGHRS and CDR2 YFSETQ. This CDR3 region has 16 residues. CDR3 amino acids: CASQGGVRTIYNEQFF.

The CDR3 reads CASTAQAGDYNEQFF. This rearrangement joins TRBV7-6 to TRBJ2-1; the D call of TRBD2 rests on TCRdb alone, since no DNA is present to check it. Germline V lookup: CDR1 SGHVS, CDR2 FNYEAQ. This CDR3 comprises 15 residues.

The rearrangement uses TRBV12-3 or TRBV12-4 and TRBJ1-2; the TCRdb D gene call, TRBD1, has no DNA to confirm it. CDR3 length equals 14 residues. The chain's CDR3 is CASSPRRQGNGYTF.